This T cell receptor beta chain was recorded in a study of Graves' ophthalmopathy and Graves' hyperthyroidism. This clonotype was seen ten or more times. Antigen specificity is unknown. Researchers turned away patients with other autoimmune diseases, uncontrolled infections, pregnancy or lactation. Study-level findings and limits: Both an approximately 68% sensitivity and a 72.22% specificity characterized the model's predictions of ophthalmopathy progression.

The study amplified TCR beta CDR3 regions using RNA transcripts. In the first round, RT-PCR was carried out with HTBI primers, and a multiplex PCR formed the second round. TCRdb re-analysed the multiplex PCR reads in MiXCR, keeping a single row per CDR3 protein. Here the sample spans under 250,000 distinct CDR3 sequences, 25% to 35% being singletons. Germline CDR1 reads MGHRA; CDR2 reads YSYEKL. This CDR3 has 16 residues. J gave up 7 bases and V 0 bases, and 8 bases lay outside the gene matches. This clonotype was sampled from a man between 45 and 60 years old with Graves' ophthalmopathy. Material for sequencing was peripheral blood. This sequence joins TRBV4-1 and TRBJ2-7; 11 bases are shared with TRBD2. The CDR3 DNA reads TGCGCCAGCAGCCAAGATTTCACTAGCGGGGGCCGGGAGCAGTACTTC. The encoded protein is CASSQDFTSGGREQYF.